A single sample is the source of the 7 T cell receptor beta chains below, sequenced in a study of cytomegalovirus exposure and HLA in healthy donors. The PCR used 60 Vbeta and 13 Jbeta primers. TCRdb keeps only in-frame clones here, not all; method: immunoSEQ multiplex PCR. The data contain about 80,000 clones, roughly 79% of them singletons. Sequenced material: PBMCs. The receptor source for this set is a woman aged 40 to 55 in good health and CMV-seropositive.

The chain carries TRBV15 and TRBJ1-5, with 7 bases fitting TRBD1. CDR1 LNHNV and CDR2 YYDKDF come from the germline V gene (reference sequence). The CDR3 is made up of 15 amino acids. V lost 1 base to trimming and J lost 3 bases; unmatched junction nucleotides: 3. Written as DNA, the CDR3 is TGTGCCACCAGCAGAGGACAGGGCCTCAATCAGCCCCAGCATTTT. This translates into CATSRGQGLNQPQHF.

CDR3 in amino acids: CASPGELAGGGETQYF. CDR3 bases: TGCGCCTCCCCAGGGGAACTAGCGGGAGGTGGAGAGACCCAGTACTTC. V and J are TRBV10-1 and TRBJ2-5; 12 bases are shared with TRBD2. Germline assignment: CDR1 WNHNN and CDR2 SYGVQD (reference sequence). The CDR3 sequence is 16 residues long. V trimming: 11 bases; J trimming: 4 bases; junction bases outside the gene matches: 14.

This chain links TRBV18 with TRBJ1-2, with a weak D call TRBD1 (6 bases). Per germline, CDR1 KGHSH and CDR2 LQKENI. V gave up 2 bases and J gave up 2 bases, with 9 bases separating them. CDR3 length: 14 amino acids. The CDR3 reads CASSPADSNYGYTF. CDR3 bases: TGTGCCAGCTCACCAGCGGACAGCAACTATGGCTACACCTTC.

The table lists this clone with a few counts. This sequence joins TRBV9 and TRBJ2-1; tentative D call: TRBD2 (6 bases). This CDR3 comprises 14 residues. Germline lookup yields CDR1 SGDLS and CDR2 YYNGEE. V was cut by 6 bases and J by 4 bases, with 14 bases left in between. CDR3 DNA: TGTGCCAGCAACACCGGGACTGAGTACAATGAGCAGTTCTTC. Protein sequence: CASNTGTEYNEQFF.

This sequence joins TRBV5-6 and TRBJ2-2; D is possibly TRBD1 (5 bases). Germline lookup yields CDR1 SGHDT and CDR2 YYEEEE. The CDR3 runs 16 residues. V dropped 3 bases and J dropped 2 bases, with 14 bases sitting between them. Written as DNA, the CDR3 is TGTGCCAGCAGCTCGGCAGGGCTTTTTAACACCGGGGAGCTGTTTTTT. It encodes CASSSAGLFNTGELFF.

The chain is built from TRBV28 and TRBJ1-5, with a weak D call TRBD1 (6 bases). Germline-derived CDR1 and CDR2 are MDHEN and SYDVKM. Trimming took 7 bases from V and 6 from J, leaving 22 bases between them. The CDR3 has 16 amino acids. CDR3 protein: CASTSYSPRTVQPQHF. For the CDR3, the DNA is TGTGCCAGCACCTCGTACAGCCCGAGGACAGTTCAGCCCCAGCATTTT.

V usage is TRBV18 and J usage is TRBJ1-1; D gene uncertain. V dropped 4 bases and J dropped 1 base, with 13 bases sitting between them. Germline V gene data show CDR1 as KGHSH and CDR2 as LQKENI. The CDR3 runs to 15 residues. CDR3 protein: CASSLTDEGNTEAFF. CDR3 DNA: TGTGCCAGCTCACTAACAGACGAGGGGAACACTGAAGCTTTCTTT. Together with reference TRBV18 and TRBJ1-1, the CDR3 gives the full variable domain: NAGVMQNPRHLVRRRGQEARLRCSPMKGHSHVYWYRQLPEEGLKFMVYLQKENIIDESGMPKERFSAEFPKEGPSILRIQQVVRGDSAAYFCASSLTDEGNTEAFFGQGTRLTVV.